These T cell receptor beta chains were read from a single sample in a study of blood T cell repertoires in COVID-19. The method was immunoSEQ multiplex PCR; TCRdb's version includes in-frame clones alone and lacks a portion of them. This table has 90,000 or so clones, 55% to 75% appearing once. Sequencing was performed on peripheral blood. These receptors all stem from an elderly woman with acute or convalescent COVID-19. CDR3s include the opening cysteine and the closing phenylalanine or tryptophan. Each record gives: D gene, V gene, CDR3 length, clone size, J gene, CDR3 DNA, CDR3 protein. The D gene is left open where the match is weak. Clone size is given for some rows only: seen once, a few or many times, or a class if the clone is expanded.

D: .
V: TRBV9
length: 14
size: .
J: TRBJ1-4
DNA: TGTGCCAGCAGCGTAGGGGCCTTTAATGAAAAACTGTTTTTT
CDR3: CASSVGAFNEKLFF

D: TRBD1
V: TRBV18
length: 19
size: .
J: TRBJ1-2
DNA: TGTGCCAGCTCACCACCGAGTTCGCTTTCGGGACAGGGCAACTATGGCTACACCTTC
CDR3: CASSPPSSLSGQGNYGYTF

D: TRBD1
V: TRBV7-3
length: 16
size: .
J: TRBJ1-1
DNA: TGTGCCAGCAGCTTAAAGGGACAGGGGATGAACACTGAAGCTTTCTTT
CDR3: CASSLKGQGMNTEAFF

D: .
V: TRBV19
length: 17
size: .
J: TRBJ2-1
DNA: TGTGCCAGTAGTATAGTGGTCGGCGCTAGCTCCTACAATGAGCAGTTCTTC
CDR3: CASSIVVGASSYNEQFF

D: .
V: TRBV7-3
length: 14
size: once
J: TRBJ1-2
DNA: TGTGCCAGCAGCTTTCAAGGGAGCGGGTATGGCTACACCTTC
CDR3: CASSFQGSGYGYTF

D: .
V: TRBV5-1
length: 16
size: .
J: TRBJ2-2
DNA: TGCGCCAGCAGCGGAGCCGGGACACAAAACACCGGGGAGCTGTTTTTT
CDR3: CASSGAGTQNTGELFF

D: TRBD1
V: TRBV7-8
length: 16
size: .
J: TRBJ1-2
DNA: TGTGCCAGCAGCTTAGGGACAGGACCAGCTAACTATGGCTACACCTTC
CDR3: CASSLGTGPANYGYTF

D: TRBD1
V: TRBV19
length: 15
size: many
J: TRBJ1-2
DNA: TGTGCCAGTACCCCAAGGGGACAGGGGGCCGATGGCTACACCTTC
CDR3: CASTPRGQGADGYTF

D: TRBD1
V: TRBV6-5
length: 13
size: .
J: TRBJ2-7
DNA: TGTGCCAGCAGGACAGGGGGTCCCTACGAGCAGTACTTC
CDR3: CASRTGGPYEQYF

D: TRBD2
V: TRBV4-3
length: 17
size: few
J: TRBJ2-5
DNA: TGCGCCAGCCCGTGGAGGGAGCGGGGGGGCCGGCAAGAGACCCAGTACTTC
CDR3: CASPWRERGGRQETQYF

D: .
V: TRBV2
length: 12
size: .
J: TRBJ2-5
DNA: TGTGCCAGCAGTGAACTAGCGGAGACCCAGTACTTC
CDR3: CASSELAETQYF

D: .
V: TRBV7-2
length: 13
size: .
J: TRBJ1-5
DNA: TGTGCCAGCAGCCCATACGCGGTCCAGCCCCAGCATTTT
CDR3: CASSPYAVQPQHF

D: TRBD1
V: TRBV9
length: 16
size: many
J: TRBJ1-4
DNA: TGTGCCAGCAGCGTAGAGGGGGCCCTTGTCGTCGAAAAACTGTTTTTT
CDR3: CASSVEGALVVEKLFF

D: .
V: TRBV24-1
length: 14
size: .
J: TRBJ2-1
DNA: TGTGCCACCATGCAGGGGAATTACAACAATGAGCAGTTCTTC
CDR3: CATMQGNYNNEQFF

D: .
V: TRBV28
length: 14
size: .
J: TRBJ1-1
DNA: TGTGCCAGCAGTTTAGAGGGAATGAACACTGAAGCTTTCTTT
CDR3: CASSLEGMNTEAFF

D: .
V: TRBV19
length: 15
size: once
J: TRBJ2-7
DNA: TGTGCCAGTAGTAGATTTAACAGGGACTCCTACGAGCAGTACTTC
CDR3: CASSRFNRDSYEQYF

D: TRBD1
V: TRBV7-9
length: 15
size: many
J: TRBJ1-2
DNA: TGTGCCAGCAGCTTAGCGACAGGGGCTAACTATGGCTACACCTTC
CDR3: CASSLATGANYGYTF

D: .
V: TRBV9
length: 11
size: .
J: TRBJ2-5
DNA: TGTGCCAGCAGCGCGTCGGAGACCCAGTACTTC
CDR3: CASSASETQYF

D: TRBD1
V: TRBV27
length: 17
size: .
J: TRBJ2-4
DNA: TGTGCCAGCAGTTCCACAGGGGCGGCGCAAGCCAAAAACATTCAGTACTTC
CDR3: CASSSTGAAQAKNIQYF

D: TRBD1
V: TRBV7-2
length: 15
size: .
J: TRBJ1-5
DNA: TGTGCCAGCAGCAGAGACAGGGCGAGCAATCAGCCCCAGCATTTT
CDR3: CASSRDRASNQPQHF

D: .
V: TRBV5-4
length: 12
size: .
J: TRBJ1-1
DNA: TGTGCCAGCAGCGCCCCACTCACTGAAGCTTTCTTT
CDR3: CASSAPLTEAFF

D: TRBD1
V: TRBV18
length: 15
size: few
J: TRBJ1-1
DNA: TGTGCCAGCTCACCAAGACAGGGGGCGAGTGCTGAAGCTTTCTTT
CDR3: CASSPRQGASAEAFF

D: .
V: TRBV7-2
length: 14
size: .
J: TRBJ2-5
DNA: TGTGCCAGCAGTTGGGGTGGGGGAGGAGAGACCCAGTACTTC
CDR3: CASSWGGGGETQYF

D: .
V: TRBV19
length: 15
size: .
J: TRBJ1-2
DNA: TGTGCCAGTAGTATAGAGACAGGCTCAGCCTATGGCTACACCTTC
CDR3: CASSIETGSAYGYTF

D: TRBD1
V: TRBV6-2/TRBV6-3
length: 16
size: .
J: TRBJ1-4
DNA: TGTGCCAGCAGTCTCAGAGACAGGGTCCGTAATGAAAAACTGTTTTTT
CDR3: CASSLRDRVRNEKLFF

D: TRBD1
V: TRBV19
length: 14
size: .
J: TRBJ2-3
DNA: TGTGCCAGTACGACAGGGGGAGTCACAGATACGCAGTATTTT
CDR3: CASTTGGVTDTQYF

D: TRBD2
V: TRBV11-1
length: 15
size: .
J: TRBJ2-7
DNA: TGTGCCAGCAGGAGGACTGGCGGGGGGAGCTACGAGCAGTACTTC
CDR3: CASRRTGGGSYEQYF

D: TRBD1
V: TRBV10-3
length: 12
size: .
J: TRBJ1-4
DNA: TGTGCCATCAGGACAGGGGAGGAAAAACTGTTTTTT
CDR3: CAIRTGEEKLFF

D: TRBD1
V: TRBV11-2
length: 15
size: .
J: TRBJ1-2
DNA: TGTGCCAGCAGTCCAGACAGGGGGGAAGTATATGGCTACACCTTC
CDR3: CASSPDRGEVYGYTF

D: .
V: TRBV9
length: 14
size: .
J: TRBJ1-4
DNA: TGTGCCAGCAGCGTAAGCAGCGACAATGAAAAACTGTTTTTT
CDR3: CASSVSSDNEKLFF

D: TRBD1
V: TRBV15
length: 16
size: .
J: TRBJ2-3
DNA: TGTGCCACCAGCAGAGCCGGGACAGGGAAGACAGATACGCAGTATTTT
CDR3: CATSRAGTGKTDTQYF

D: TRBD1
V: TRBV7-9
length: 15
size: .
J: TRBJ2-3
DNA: TGTGCCAGCAGCCCCCGGACAGGGGGCGGAGATACGCAGTATTTT
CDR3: CASSPRTGGGDTQYF

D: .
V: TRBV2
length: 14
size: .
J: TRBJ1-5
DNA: TGTGCCAGCACCGGAGAACAAGTTTATCAGCCCCAGCATTTT
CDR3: CASTGEQVYQPQHF

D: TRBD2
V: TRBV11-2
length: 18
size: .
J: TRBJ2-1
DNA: TGTGCCAGCAGCTTAGTGTTTCGGGCTAGCGGACTAGTAAATGAGCAGTTCTTC
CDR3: CASSLVFRASGLVNEQFF

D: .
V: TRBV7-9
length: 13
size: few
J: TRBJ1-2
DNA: TGTGCCAGCAGCTTAGACGCAGGCGTAGGCTACACCTTC
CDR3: CASSLDAGVGYTF

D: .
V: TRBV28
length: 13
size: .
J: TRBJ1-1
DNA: TGTGCCAGCAGTTTGGGCGGAGGACTTGAAGCTTTCTTT
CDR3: CASSLGGGLEAFF

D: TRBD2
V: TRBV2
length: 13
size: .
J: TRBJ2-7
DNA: TGTGCCAGCAGCGGGGGGTCCTCCTACGAGCAGTACTTC
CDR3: CASSGGSSYEQYF

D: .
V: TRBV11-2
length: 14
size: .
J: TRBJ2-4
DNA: TGTGCCAGCAGCCCACGGACAGTCCAAAACATTCAGTACTTC
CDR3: CASSPRTVQNIQYF

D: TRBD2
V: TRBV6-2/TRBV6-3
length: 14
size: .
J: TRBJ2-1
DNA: TGTGCCAGCAGTTCGGGCGGGGGGGTTGGTGAGCAGTTCTTC
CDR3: CASSSGGGVGEQFF

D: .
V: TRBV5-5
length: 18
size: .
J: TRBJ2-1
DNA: TGTGCCAGCAGCTTGGCCGGGCGGGGCTATGTTTTGGTTGAGAAGCAGTTCTTC
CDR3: CASSLAGRGYVLVEKQFF

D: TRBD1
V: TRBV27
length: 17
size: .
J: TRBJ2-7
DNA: TGTGCCAGCTCATCAAGGGGCCCGGGGACAGGGCTCTACGAGCAGTACTTC
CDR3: CASSSRGPGTGLYEQYF